This TCR beta chain was profiled in a study of cytomegalovirus exposure and HLA in healthy donors. Study at large: An early data release held about 85 million unique TCRs from HLA-typed donors. Study-wide findings and caveats: Confirmation was obtained in vitro that three CMV-associated chains are specific for CMV antigens. From TCR beta sequences, most subjects' HLA-A and HLA-B alleles were reportedly predicted accurately.

V lost 2 bases, J lost 7 bases, and 11 bases lay in between. The CDR3 is 13 amino acids. Germline V lookup: CDR1 SGHRS, CDR2 YFSETQ. The PCR was carried out with 60 Vbeta primers and 13 Jbeta primers. The method was immunoSEQ multiplex PCR; TCRdb's version includes in-frame clones alone and lacks a portion of them. The table lists roughly 57,000 clones, with 12% in the top ten. Concerning this clone itself: The antigen is undetermined.

Sequenced material: PBMCs. The TCR originated in a man younger than 30 in good health and CMV-seropositive. The chain carries TRBV5-1 and TRBJ2-3, with D maybe TRBD1 (6 bases). CDR3 coding DNA: TGCGCCAGCAGCTTACAGGGTGACAATACGCAGTATTTT. Its translation is CASSLQGDNTQYF.